This T cell receptor beta chain was recovered during a study of blood T cells in healthy people across ages. Overall study context: Template-switching capture recovered about one barcoded beta molecule per two T cells. Whole-study findings and limits: A greater number of naive CD4+ cells and higher diversity distinguished long-lived donors from aged donors. TCR beta diversity per million T cells fell roughly linearly with age. It was held that the diversity estimates obtained from one million T cells were underestimates.

Comment on this clonotype: Its antigen remains unidentified.

Sample-barcoded 5' priming and a J-beta primer mix drove a second PCR of 7 to 11 cycles. TCRdb independently ran MiXCR on the 5' RACE reads; one entry per CDR3 protein. The repertoire holds 1.5 million to 1.8 million distinct CDR3 sequences, with approximately 43% as singletons. Sample: blood. The sequence derives from a young woman in good health.

CDR3 loop: CASSRLAGLDRQFF. CDR3 nucleotide sequence: TGTGCCAGTAGTAGGCTAGCGGGGTTAGATCGGCAGTTCTTC. The V gene is TRBV19, the J gene TRBJ2-1; 9 bases align to TRBD2. V was pared by 4 bases and J by 12 bases, with 10 bases of the junction left unmatched. Germline V lookup: CDR1 LNHDA, CDR2 SQIVND (reference sequence). CDR3 length: 14 residues.